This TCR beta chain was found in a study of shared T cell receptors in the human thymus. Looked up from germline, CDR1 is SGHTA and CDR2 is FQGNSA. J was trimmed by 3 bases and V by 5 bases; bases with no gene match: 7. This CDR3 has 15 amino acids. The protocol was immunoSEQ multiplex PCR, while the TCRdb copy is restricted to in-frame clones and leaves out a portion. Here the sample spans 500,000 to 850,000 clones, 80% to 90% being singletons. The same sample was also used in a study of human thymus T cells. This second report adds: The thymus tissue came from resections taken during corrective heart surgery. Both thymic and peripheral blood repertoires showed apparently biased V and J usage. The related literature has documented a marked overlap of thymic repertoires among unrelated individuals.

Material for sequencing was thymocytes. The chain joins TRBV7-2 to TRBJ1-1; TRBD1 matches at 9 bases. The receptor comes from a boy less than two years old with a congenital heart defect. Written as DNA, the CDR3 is TGTGCCAGCAGCCTACAGGGGGCCCCGGACACTGAAGCTTTCTTT. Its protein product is CASSLQGAPDTEAFF.